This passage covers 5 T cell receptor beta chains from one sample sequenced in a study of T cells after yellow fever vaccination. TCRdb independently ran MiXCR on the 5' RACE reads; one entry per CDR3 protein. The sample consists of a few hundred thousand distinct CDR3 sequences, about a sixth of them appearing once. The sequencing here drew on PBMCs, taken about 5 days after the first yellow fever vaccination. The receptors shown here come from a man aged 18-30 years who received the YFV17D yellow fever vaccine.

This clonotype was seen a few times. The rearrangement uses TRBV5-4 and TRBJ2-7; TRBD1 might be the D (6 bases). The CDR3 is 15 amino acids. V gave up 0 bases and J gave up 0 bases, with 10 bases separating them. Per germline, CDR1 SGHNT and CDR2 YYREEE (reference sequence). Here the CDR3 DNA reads TGTGCCAGCAGCTTGGGGACAGAAAGCTCCTACGAGCAGTACTTC. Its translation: CASSLGTESSYEQYF.

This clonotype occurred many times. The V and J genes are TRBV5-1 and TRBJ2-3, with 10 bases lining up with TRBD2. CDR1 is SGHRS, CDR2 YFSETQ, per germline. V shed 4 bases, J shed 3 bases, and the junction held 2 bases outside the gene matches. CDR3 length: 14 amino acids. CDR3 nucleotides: TGCGCCAGCAGCCCAGCGGGGGGGACAGATACGCAGTATTTT. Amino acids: CASSPAGGTDTQYF.

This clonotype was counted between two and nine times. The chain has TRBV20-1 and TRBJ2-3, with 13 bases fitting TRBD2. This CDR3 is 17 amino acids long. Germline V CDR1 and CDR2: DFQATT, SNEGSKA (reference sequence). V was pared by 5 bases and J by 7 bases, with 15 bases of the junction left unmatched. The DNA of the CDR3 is TGCAGTGCTGGGGAGGGGCTGACTAGCGGGGGGACGAATACGCAGTATTTT. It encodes CSAGEGLTSGGTNTQYF.

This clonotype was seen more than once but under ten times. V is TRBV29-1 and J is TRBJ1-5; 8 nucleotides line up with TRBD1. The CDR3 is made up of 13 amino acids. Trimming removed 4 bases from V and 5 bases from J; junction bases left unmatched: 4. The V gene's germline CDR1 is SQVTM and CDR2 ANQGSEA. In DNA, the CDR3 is TGCAGCGTTGGGTCACAGGGGGATCAGCCCCAGCATTTT. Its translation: CSVGSQGDQPQHF.

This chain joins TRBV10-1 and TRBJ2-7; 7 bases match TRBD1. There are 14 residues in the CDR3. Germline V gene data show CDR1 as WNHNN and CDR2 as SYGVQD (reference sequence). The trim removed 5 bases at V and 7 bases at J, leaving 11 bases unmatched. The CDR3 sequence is CASSRGQSLGEQYF. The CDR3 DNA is TGCGCCAGCAGTAGGGGACAGTCGCTGGGGGAGCAGTACTTC.